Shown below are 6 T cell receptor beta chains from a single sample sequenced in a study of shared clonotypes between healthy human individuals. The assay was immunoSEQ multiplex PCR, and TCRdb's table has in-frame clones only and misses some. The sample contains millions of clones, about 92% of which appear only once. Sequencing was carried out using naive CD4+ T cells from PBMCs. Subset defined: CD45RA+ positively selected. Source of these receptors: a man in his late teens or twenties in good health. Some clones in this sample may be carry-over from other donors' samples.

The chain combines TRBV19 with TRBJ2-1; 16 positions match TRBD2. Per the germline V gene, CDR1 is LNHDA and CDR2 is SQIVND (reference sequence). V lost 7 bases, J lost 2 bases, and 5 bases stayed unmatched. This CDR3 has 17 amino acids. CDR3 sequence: CASIGTSGRVPYNEQFF. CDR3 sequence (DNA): TGTGCCAGTATTGGGACTAGCGGGAGGGTACCCTACAATGAGCAGTTCTTC.

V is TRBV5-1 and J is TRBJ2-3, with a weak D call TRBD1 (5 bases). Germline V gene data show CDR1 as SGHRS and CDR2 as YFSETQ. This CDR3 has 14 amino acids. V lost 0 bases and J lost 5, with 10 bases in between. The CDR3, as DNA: TGCGCCAGCAGCTTGGGACAGAGAGAAGATACGCAGTATTTT. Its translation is CASSLGQREDTQYF.

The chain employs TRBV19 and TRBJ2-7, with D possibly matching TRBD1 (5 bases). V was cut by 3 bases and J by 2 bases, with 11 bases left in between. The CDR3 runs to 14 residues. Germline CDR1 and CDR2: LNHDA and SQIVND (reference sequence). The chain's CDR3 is CASSIQGGTYEQYF. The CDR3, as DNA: TGTGCCAGTAGTATTCAGGGCGGTACCTACGAGCAGTACTTC.

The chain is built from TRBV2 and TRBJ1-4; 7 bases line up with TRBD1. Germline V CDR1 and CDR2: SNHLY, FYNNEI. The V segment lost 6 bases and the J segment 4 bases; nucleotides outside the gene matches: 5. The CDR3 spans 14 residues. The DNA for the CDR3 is TGTGCCAGCAGATTGGGACAGTATAATGAAAAACTGTTTTTT. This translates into CASRLGQYNEKLFF.

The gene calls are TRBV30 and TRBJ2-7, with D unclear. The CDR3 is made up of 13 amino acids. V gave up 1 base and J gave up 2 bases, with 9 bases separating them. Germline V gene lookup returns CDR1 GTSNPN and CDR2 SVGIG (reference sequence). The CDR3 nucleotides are TGTGCCTGGAGTGGGGTTTATCCCTACGAGCAGTACTTC. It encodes CAWSGVYPYEQYF. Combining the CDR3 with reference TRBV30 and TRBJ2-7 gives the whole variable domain SQTIHQWPATLVQPVGSPLSLECTVEGTSNPNLYWYRQAAGRGLQLLFYSVGIGQISSEVPQNLSASRPQDRQFILSSKKLLLSDSGFYLCAWSGVYPYEQYFGPGTRLTVT.

CDR3 nucleotide sequence: TGTGCCAGCGGGAGACAGGGGGCGGATGAGCAGTTCTTC. This encodes CASGRQGADEQFF. The rearrangement joins TRBV7-2 to TRBJ2-1; 10 nucleotides match TRBD1. The CDR3 extends over 13 amino acids. Germline values: CDR1 SGHTA, CDR2 FQGNSA. Trimming at V came to 8 bases and at J to 8 bases, leaving 6 bases not matched to a gene.